This T cell receptor beta chain came from a study of identical twins. One entry per CDR3 protein, called by TCRdb with MiXCR from the 5' RACE reads. The table lists about 530,000 distinct CDR3 sequences, over 12% of them singletons. This sample was shared with a second study, whose subject was yellow fever vaccine responses in identical twins.

Sequencing was done on a sample of CD4+ T cells sorted from blood. The TCR comes from a woman younger than 30 in good health.

This CDR3 is CASRKQGAAKNIQYF. CDR3 DNA: TGTGCCAGCAGAAAACAGGGTGCGGCCAAAAACATTCAGTACTTC. The genes are TRBV28 and TRBJ2-4, with TRBD1 as a possible D gene (6 bases). CDR1 is MDHEN, CDR2 SYDVKM, per germline. This CDR3 contains 15 residues. Trimming stripped 6 bases from V and 1 base from J, with 13 bases between. The full variable domain, with the rest looked up from reference TRBV28 and TRBJ2-4, is DVKVTQSSRYLVKRTGEKVFLECVQDMDHENMFWYRQDPGLGLRLIYFSYDVKMKEKGDIPEGYSVSREKKERFSLILESASTNQTSMYLCASRKQGAAKNIQYFGAGTRLSVL.